The rows below give T cell receptor beta chains drawn from one sample of a study of T cells in Graves' hyperthyroidism and ophthalmopathy. Each CDR3 protein gets one entry after TCRdb re-called the multiplex PCR reads with MiXCR. The table shows more than 650,000 distinct CDR3 sequences, with about 14% occurring only once. Specimen: blood. The origin of the receptors is a woman between 18 and 29 years old with Graves' hyperthyroidism. CDR3s include the opening cysteine and the closing phenylalanine or tryptophan. The D gene is left open where the match is weak. Size tells how often a clone was seen (once, few, many) or the class of an expanded clone, and some rows leave it out.

cdr3_nt | cdr3_aa | cdr3_length | clone_size | d_call | j_call | v_call
TGTGCCAGCAGCGTAGCGGACGGTGAAGCTTTCTTT | CASSVADGEAFF | 12 | few | . | TRBJ1-1 | TRBV9
TGTGCCAGCAGCGCTAGGAAAGAGACCCAGTACTTC | CASSARKETQYF | 12 | many | . | TRBJ2-5 | TRBV3-1
TGTGCCAGCAGCCTTGGTCCCTCGGGCGAAAAACTGTTTTTT | CASSLGPSGEKLFF | 14 | many | . | TRBJ1-4 | TRBV3-1
TGTGCCAGTAGTCGAGCTGCACCGCCCCAGCATTTT | CASSRAAPPQHF | 12 | few | . | TRBJ1-5 | TRBV19
TGTGCCAGCAGCGAGGGATTGAGGGTATCTGGGGCCAACGTCCTGACTTTC | CASSEGLRVSGANVLTF | 17 | few | . | TRBJ2-6 | TRBV9
TGTGCCAGCAGCCGCGGACTAGCGGGACCCAGCTCCTACGAGCAGTACTTC | CASSRGLAGPSSYEQYF | 17 | many | TRBD2 | TRBJ2-7 | TRBV14
TGTGCCAGCAGCTTAGCGACGGGGGCCAACACAGATACGCAGTATTTT | CASSLATGANTDTQYF | 16 | many | . | TRBJ2-3 | TRBV11-2
TGTGCCAGCACCTTGGAAATCGATAATTCACCCCTCCACTTT | CASTLEIDNSPLHF | 14 | . | . | TRBJ1-6 | TRBV6-1
TGCGCCAGCAGCCACCGCCGGGACAGAGGCTCCTACGAGCAGTACTTC | CASSHRRDRGSYEQYF | 16 | . | TRBD1 | TRBJ2-7 | TRBV4-1
TGTGCCACCAGTGGATCGGAGACTGGGGCCAACGTCCTGACTTTC | CATSGSETGANVLTF | 15 | many | . | TRBJ2-6 | TRBV24-1
TGCAGCGTTGGTGGGAGGAGGGACAGTAGCACAGATACGCAGTATTTT | CSVGGRRDSSTDTQYF | 16 | few | . | TRBJ2-3 | TRBV29-1